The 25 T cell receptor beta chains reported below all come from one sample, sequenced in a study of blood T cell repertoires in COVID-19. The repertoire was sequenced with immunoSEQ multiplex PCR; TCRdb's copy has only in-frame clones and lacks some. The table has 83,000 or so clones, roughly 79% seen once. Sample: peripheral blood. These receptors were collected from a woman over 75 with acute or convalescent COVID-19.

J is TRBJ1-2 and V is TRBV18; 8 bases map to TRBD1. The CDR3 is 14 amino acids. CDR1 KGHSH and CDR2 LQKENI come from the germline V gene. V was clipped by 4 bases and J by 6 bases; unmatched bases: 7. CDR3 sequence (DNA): TGTGCCAGCTCACGACAGGGGAGTTATAATGGCTACACCTTC. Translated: CASSRQGSYNGYTF.

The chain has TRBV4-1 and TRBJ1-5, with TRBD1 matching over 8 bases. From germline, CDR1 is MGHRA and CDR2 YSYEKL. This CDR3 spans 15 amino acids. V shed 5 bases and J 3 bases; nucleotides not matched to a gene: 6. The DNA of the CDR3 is TGCGCCAGCAGCTATTGGGACAGGACCAATCAGCCCCAGCATTTT. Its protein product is CASSYWDRTNQPQHF.

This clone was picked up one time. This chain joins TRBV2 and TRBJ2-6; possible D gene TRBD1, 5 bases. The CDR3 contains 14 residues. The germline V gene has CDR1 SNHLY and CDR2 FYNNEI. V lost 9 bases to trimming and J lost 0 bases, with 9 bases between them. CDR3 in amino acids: CASQTGSGANVLTF. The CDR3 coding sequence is TGTGCCAGTCAAACAGGCTCTGGGGCCAACGTCCTGACTTTC.

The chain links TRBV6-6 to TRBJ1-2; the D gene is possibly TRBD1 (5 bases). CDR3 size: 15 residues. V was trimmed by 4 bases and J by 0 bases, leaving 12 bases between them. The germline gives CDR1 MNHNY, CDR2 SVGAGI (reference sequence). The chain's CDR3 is CASSFRAGSNYGYTF. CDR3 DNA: TGTGCCAGCAGTTTCCGTGCAGGGTCTAACTATGGCTACACCTTC.

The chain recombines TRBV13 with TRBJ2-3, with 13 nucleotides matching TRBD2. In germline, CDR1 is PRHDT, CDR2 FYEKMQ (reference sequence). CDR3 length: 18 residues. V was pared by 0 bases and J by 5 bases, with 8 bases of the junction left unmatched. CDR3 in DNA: TGTGCCAGCAGCTTAGGCCTAACTAGCGGGAGGGCCCGAGATACGCAGTATTTT. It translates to CASSLGLTSGRARDTQYF.

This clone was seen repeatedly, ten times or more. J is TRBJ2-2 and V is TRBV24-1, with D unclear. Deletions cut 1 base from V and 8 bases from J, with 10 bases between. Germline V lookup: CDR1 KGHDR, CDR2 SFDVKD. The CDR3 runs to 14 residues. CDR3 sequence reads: CATSDFNRQGELFF. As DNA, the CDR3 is TGTGCCACCAGTGATTTTAACAGACAAGGGGAGCTGTTTTTT.

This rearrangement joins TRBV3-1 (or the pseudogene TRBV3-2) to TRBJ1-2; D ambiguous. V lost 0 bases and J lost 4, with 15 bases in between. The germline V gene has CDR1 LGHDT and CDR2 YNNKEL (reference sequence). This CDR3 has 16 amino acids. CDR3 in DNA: TGTGCCAGCAGCCAAGAAAGAGGGCTGGCCTTCTATGGCTACACCTTC. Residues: CASSQERGLAFYGYTF.

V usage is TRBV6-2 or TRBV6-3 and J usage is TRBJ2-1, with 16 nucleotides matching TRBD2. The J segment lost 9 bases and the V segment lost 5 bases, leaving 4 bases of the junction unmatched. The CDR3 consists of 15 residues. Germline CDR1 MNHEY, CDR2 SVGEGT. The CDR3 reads CASSRGTSGRGEQFF. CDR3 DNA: TGTGCCAGCAGTCGGGGGACTAGCGGGAGGGGTGAGCAGTTCTTC.

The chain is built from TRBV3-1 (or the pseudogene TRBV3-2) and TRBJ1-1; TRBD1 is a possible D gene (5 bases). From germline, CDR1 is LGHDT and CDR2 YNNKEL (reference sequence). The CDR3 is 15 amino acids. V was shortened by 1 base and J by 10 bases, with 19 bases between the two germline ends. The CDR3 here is CASSQAPGSGGRAFF. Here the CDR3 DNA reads TGTGCCAGCAGCCAAGCTCCCGGCTCCGGGGGACGAGCTTTCTTT.

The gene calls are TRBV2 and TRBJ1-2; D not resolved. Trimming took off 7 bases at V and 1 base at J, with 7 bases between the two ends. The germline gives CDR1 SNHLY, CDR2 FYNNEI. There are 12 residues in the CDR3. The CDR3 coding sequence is TGTGCCAGCACTCGGGTTAACTATGGCTACACCTTC. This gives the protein CASTRVNYGYTF. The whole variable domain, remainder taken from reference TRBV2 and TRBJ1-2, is EPEVTQTPSHQVTQMGQEVILRCVPISNHLYFYWYRQILGQKVEFLVSFYNNEISEKSEIFDDQFSVERPDGSNFTLKIRSTKLEDSAMYFCASTRVNYGYTFGSGTRLTVV.

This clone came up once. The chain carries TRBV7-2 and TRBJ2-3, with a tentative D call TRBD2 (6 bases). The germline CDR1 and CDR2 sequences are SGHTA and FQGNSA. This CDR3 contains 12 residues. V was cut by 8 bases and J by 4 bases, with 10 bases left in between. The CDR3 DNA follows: TGTGCCAGCGGACGACTAGCAGATACGCAGTATTTT. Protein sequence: CASGRLADTQYF.

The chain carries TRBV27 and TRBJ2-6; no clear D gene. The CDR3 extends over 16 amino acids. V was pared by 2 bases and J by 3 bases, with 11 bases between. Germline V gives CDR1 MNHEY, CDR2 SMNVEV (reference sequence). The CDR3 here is CASSLMGRDGANVLTF. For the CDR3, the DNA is TGTGCCAGCAGTTTAATGGGCAGAGATGGGGCCAACGTCCTGACTTTC.

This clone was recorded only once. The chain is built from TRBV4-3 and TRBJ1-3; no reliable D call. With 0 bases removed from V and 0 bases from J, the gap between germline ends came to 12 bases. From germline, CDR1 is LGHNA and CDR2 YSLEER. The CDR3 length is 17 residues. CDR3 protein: CASSQDHAGSSGNTIYF. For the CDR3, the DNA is TGCGCCAGCAGCCAAGATCACGCAGGTAGCTCTGGAAACACCATATATTTT.

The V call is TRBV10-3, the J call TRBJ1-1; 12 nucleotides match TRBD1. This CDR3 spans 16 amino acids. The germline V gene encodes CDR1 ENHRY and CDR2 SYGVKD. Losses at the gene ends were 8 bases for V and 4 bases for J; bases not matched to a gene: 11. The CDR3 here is CAIGTGQGAVGTEAFF. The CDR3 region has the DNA TGTGCCATCGGAACGGGACAGGGGGCTGTAGGCACTGAAGCTTTCTTT.

The CDR3 is CASRETGGNQPQHF. In DNA form, the CDR3 reads TGTGCCAGCAGAGAGACAGGGGGGAATCAGCCCCAGCATTTT. V and J are TRBV2 and TRBJ1-5; TRBD1 aligns across 9 bases. This CDR3 has 14 residues. J lost 4 bases, V lost 6 bases, and 4 bases had no gene match. CDR1 and CDR2 (germline): SNHLY, FYNNEI.

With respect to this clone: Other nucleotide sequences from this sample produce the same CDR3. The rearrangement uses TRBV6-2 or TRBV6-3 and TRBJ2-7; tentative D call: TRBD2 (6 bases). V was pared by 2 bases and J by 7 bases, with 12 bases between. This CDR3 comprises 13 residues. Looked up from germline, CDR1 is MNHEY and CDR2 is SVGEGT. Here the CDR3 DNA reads TGTGCCAGCAGTTACCCCAGGGCGGGGGAGCAGTACTTC. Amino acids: CASSYPRAGEQYF.

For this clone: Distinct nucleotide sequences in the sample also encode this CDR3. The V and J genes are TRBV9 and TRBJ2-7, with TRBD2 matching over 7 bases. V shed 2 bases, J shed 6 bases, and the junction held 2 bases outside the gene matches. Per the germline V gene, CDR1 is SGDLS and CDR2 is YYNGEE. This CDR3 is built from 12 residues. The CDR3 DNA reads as TGTGCCAGCAGCGTCGGCGGGGGCGAGCAGTACTTC. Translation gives CASSVGGGEQYF.

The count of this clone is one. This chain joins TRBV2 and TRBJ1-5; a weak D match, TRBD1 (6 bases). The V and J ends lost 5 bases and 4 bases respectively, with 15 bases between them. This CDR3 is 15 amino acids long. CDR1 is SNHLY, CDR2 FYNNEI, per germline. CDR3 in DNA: TGTGCCAGCAGTTTTGGACAGCCACCGAATCAGCCCCAGCATTTT. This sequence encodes CASSFGQPPNQPQHF.

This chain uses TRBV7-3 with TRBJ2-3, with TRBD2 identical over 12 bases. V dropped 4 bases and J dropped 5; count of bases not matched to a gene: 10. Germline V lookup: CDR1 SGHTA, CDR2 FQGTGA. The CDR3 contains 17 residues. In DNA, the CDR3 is TGTGCCAGCAGCTCACCTTTACTAGCGGGGGGTAGAGATACGCAGTATTTT. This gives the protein CASSSPLLAGGRDTQYF.

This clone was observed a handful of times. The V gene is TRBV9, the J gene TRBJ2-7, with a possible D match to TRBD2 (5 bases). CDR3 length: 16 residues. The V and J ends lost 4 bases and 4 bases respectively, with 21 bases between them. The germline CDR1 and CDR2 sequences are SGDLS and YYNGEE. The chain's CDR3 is CASSPRGSGSWYEQYF. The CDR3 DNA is TGTGCCAGCAGCCCTAGAGGGTCGGGGAGTTGGTACGAGCAGTACTTC.

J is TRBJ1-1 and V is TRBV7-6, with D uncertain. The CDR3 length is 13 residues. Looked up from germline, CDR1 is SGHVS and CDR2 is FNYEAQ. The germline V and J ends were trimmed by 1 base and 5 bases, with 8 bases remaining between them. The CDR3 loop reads CASSLGQRTEAFF. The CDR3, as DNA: TGTGCCAGCAGCTTAGGGCAGAGGACTGAAGCTTTCTTT.

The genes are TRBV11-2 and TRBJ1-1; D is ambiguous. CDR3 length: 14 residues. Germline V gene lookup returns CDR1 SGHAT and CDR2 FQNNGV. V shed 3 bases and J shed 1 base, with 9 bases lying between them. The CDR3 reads CASSFGRENTEAFF. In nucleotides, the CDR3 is TGTGCCAGCAGCTTCGGACGGGAGAACACTGAAGCTTTCTTT.

The CDR3 bases are TGTGCCTGGAGTGACAGGACGAATCAGCCCCAGCATTTT. Its translation: CAWSDRTNQPQHF. The chain carries TRBV30 and TRBJ1-5, with D perhaps matching TRBD1 (5 bases). This CDR3 comprises 13 residues. CDR1 GTSNPN and CDR2 SVGIG come from the germline V gene (reference sequence). The V and J ends lost 1 base and 4 bases respectively, with 8 bases between them.

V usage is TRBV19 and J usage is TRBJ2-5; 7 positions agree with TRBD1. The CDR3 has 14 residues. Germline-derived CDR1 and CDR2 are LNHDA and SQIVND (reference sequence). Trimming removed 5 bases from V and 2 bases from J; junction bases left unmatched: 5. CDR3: CASSPRQGQETQYF. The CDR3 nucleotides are TGTGCCAGTAGTCCGAGACAGGGTCAAGAGACCCAGTACTTC.

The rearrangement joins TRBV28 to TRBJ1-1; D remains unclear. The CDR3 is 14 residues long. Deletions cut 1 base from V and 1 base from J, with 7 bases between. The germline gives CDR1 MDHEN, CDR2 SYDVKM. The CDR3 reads CASSLFGGNTEAFF. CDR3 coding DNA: TGTGCCAGCAGTTTATTTGGAGGGAACACTGAAGCTTTCTTT.